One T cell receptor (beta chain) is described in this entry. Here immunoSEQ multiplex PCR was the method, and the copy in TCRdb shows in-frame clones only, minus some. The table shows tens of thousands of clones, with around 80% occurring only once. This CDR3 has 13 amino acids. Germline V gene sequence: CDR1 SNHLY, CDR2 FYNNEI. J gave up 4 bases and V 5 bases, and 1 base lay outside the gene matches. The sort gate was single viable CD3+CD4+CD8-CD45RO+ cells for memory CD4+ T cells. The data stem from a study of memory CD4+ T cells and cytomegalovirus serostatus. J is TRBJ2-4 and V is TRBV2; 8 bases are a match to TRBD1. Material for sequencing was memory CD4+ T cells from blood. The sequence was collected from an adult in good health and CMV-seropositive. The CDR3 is CASSRDRKNIQYF. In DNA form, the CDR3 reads TGTGCCAGCAGTAGGGACAGGAAAAACATTCAGTACTTC. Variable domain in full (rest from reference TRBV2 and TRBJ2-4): EPEVTQTPSHQVTQMGQEVILRCVPISNHLYFYWYRQILGQKVEFLVSFYNNEISEKSEIFDDQFSVERPDGSNFTLKIRSTKLEDSAMYFCASSRDRKNIQYFGAGTRLSVL.